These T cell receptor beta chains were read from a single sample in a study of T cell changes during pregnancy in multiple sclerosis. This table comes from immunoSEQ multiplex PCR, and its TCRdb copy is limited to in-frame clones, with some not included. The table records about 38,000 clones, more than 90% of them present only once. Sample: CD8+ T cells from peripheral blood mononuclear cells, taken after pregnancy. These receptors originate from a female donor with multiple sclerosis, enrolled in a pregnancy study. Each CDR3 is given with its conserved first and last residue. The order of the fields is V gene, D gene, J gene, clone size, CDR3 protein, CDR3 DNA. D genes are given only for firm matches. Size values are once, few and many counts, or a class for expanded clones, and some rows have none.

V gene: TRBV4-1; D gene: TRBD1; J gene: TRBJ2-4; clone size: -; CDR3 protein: CASSQEDRPQNIQYF; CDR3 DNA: TGCGCCAGCAGCCAAGAGGACAGGCCCCAAAACATTCAGTACTTC
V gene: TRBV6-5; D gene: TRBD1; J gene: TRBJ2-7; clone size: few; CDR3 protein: CASSYGTGGYEQYF; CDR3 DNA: TGTGCCAGCAGTTACGGGACAGGGGGCTACGAGCAGTACTTC
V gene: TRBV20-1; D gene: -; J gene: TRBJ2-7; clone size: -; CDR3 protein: CSARRTYEQYF; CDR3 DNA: TGCAGTGCCAGGAGGACCTACGAGCAGTACTTC
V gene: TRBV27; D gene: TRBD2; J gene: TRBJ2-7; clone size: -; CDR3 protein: CASSLRRGAYEQYF; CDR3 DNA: TGTGCCAGCAGTTTACGTCGGGGGGCCTACGAGCAGTACTTC
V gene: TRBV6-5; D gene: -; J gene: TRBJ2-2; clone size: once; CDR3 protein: CASTLSGELFF; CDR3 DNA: TGTGCCAGCACCCTCTCCGGGGAGCTGTTTTTT
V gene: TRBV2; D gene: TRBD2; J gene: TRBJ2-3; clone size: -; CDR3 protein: CASSPGTSGRLTDTQYF; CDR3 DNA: TGTGCCAGCAGCCCCGGGACTAGCGGGCGGCTCACAGATACGCAGTATTTT
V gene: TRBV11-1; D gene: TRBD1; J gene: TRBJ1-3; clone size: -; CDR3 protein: CASSEGDRSSGNTIYF; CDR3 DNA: TGTGCCAGCAGCGAGGGGGACAGATCCTCTGGAAACACCATATATTTT
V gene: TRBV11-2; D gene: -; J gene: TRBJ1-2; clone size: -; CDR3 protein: CASSLGYSGGGYGYTF; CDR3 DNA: TGTGCCAGCAGCTTAGGATACTCCGGGGGTGGGTATGGCTACACCTTC
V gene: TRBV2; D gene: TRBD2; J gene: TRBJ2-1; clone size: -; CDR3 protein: CAGLAISNEQFF; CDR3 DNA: TGCGCTGGACTAGCCATTAGCAATGAGCAGTTCTTC
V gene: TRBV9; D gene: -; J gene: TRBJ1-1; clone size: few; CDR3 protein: CASSLRDSNTEAFF; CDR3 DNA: TGTGCCAGCAGCCTTCGTGACAGTAACACTGAAGCTTTCTTT
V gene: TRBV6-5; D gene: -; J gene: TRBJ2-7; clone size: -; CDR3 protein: CASSLRGTRNEQYF; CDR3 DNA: TGTGCCAGCAGTCTACGAGGAACAAGGAACGAGCAGTACTTC
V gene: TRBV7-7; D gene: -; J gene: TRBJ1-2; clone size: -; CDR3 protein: CASSLLLQVGYTF; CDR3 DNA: TGTGCCAGCAGCTTATTACTTCAGGTTGGCTACACCTTC
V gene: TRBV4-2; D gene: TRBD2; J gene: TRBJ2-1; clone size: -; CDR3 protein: CASSPTSGEQFF; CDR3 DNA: TGTGCCAGCAGCCCAACTAGCGGAGAGCAGTTCTTC
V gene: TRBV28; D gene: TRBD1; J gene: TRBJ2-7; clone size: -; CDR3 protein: CASSQTGTGGYEQYF; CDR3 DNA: TGTGCCAGCAGCCAAACCGGGACAGGGGGCTACGAGCAGTACTTC
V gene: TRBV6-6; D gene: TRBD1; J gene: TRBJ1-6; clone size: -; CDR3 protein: CASSSRDRGLHSPLHF; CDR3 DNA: TGTGCCAGCAGTTCCAGGGACAGGGGGCTTCATTCACCCCTCCACTTT
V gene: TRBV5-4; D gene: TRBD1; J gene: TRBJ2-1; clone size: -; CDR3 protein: CASSLRQGGYNEQFF; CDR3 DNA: TGTGCCAGCAGCTTGAGACAGGGGGGATACAATGAGCAGTTCTTC
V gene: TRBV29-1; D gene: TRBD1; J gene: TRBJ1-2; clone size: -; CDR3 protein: CSVTGTGGLTYYGYTF; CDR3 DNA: TGCAGCGTCACCGGGACAGGGGGTCTGACGTACTATGGCTACACCTTC
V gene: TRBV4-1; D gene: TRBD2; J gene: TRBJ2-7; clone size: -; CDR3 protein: CASSQAPLSGVGYEQYF; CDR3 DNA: TGCGCCAGCAGCCAAGCTCCCCTAAGCGGGGTCGGATACGAGCAGTACTTC
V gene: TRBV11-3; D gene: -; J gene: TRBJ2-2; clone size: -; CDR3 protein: CASSFSPPQGTGELFF; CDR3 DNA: TGTGCCAGCAGCTTTAGCCCACCCCAGGGGACCGGGGAGCTGTTTTTT
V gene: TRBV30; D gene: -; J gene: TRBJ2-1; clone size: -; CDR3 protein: CAWSGPGTSYNEQFF; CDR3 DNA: TGTGCCTGGAGTGGGCCCGGGACTTCTTACAATGAGCAGTTCTTC
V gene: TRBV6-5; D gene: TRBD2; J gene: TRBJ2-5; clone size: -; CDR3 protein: CASSTGTSGLETQYF; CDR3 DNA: TGTGCCAGCAGTACTGGGACTAGCGGGCTAGAGACCCAGTACTTC
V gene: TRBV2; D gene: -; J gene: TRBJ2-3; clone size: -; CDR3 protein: CAKAGSRDSYTDTQYF; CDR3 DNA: TGTGCCAAAGCGGGCAGTAGGGACAGCTACACAGATACGCAGTATTTT
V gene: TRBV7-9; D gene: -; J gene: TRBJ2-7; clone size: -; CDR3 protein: CASSLQGRAYEQYF; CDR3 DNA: TGTGCCAGCAGCTTACAGGGGAGGGCCTACGAGCAGTACTTC
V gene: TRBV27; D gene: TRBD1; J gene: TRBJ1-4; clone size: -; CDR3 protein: CASSPWDRGKGDEKLFF; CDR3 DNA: TGTGCCAGCAGTCCATGGGACAGGGGAAAGGGTGATGAAAAACTGTTTTTT
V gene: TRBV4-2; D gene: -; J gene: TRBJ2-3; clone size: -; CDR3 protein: CASSPKLSGGADTQYF; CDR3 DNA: TGTGCCAGCAGCCCCAAGCTGAGCGGAGGGGCAGATACGCAGTATTTT
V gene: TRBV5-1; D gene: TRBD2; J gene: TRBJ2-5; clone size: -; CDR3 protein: CASSLAVGAGEETQYF; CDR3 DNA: TGCGCCAGCAGCTTGGCCGTGGGAGCGGGGGAAGAGACCCAGTACTTC
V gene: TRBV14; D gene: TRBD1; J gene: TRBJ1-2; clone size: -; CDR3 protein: CASSRDRGRDGYTF; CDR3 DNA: TGTGCCAGCAGCCGGGACAGGGGGCGAGATGGCTACACCTTC
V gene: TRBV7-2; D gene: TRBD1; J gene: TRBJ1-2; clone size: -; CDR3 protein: CASSPGQDPVYGYTF; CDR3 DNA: TGTGCCAGCAGCCCTGGACAGGACCCGGTCTATGGCTACACCTTC
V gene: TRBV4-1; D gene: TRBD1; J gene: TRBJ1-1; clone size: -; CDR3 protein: CASRRTGVDPEAFF; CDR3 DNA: TGCGCCAGCAGACGGACAGGGGTGGACCCTGAAGCTTTCTTT
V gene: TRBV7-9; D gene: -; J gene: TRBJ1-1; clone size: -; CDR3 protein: CASSPVLNTEAFF; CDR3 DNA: TGTGCCAGCAGCCCAGTCCTGAACACTGAAGCTTTCTTT
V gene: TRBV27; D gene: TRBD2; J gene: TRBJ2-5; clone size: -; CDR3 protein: CASSRSGGRETQYF; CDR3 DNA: TGTGCCAGCAGCAGAAGCGGGGGGAGAGAGACCCAGTACTTC
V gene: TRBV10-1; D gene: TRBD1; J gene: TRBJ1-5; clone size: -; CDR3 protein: CASRPTGLYSNQPQHF; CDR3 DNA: TGCGCCAGCCGACCGACAGGGCTATATAGCAATCAGCCCCAGCATTTT
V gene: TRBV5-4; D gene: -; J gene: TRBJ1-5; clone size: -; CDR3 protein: CASSSEGGTPQHF; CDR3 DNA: TGTGCCAGCAGCTCGGAGGGGGGGACGCCCCAGCATTTT